This T cell receptor beta chain was captured by sequencing in a study of cytomegalovirus exposure and HLA in healthy donors. As for the study in general: HLA-typed donors were the source of roughly 80 million unique TCRs held in an early data release. Of roughly 400 genotyped donors, roughly 81% grouped in the Caucasian-associated ancestry cluster.

About this clone: Its antigen remains unknown.

PCR involved 60 Vbeta and 13 Jbeta primers. This table comes from immunoSEQ multiplex PCR, and its TCRdb copy is limited to in-frame clones, with some not included. This table has 80,000 to 100,000 clones, roughly 77% appearing once. Whole-study findings and limits: The likely explanation for a cluster of highly shared sequence variants was sequencing artifact. It was assumed in the presence/absence analyses that sequencing depth was roughly uniform across donors.

Sequencing input: PBMCs. This TCR derives from a man aged 35 to 55 in good health and CMV-seronegative.

The CDR3 is CASSSYGLRGLNTEAFF. CDR3 sequence (DNA): TGTGCCAGCAGCTCCTACGGGCTTAGGGGCCTGAACACTGAAGCTTTCTTT. V and J are TRBV7-9 and TRBJ1-1; D is perhaps TRBD1 (5 bases). Per the germline V gene, CDR1 is SEHNR and CDR2 is FQNEAQ (reference sequence). Between the trimmed V and J ends, which lost 4 bases and 0 bases, there was a span of 18 bases. The CDR3 totals 17 residues.